What follows is one T cell receptor beta chain and its context. This specimen belongs to a study of blood T cell repertoires in COVID-19. Study-wide context: COVID-19 samples, acute and convalescent, were from the United States, Italy and Spain. PBMCs, B-cell-depleted T cells, or T cells were the source of the cDNA or gDNA that made up the material.

Authors' analysis steps: For nucleated cells, counts were estimated from reference gene primer amplification. Repertoires were generated with immunoSEQ multiplex PCR, while TCRdb's copy carries only in-frame clones and drops some. The V and J calls and clone size were taken over from that table, and D and trimming were inferred from the DNA. In the table there are 150,000 to 200,000 clones, 90% to 95% of which are singletons. This CDR3 has 16 residues. V trimming: 5 bases; J trimming: 3 bases; junction bases outside the gene matches: 9. Germline V gives CDR1 LNHDA, CDR2 SQIVND (reference sequence). This TCR was sampled from a man in his fifties or sixties with acute or convalescent COVID-19. The chain has TRBV19 and TRBJ1-5, with TRBD1 identical over 8 bases. Sequencing was carried out using peripheral blood. The CDR3 here is CASSPPTGALNQPQHF. The CDR3 DNA follows: TGTGCCAGTAGTCCCCCGACAGGGGCTCTCAATCAGCCCCAGCATTTT.